Listed below are T cell receptor beta chains from one sample, sequenced in a study of cytomegalovirus exposure and HLA in healthy donors. Produced via immunoSEQ multiplex PCR; TCRdb's table is partial and in-frame only. The table has some 120,000 clones, 55% to 75% seen once; the top ten hold nearly 9.5%. Sequencing was carried out using PBMCs. These receptors came from a woman aged 40 to 50 in good health and CMV-seropositive. The CDR3 runs from the conserved cysteine through the conserved F or W. Each record gives: V gene, clone size, CDR3 length, D gene, J gene, CDR3 DNA, CDR3 protein. D genes are given only for firm matches. Not every row has a clone size; where given, it reads once, few, many or a size class.

V gene: TRBV7-9
clone size: few
CDR3 length: 15
D gene: TRBD1
J gene: TRBJ2-1
CDR3 DNA: TGTGCCAGCAGCTTATTCAGGGGGCCGGGAAAGGAGCAGTTCTTC
CDR3 protein: CASSLFRGPGKEQFF

V gene: TRBV5-1
clone size: .
CDR3 length: 13
D gene: .
J gene: TRBJ2-1
CDR3 DNA: TGCGCCAGCAGCTTGGCCCTTCGGGGTGAGCAGTTCTTC
CDR3 protein: CASSLALRGEQFF

V gene: TRBV21-1
clone size: .
CDR3 length: 21
D gene: .
J gene: TRBJ2-2
CDR3 DNA: TGTGCCAGCAGTAATGACTTTCCTTATGTAACGCGGGAGGGTAACACCGGGGAGCTGTTTTTT
CDR3 protein: CASSNDFPYVTREGNTGELFF

V gene: TRBV5-4
clone size: .
CDR3 length: 17
D gene: .
J gene: TRBJ2-6
CDR3 DNA: TGTGCCAGCAGCTTGGGAGTTTCCGACTCTGGGGCCAACGTCCTGACTTTC
CDR3 protein: CASSLGVSDSGANVLTF

V gene: TRBV14
clone size: few
CDR3 length: 14
D gene: TRBD2
J gene: TRBJ2-7
CDR3 DNA: TGTGCCAGCAGCCAATGGTCTAGCGGGAACGAGCAGTACTTC
CDR3 protein: CASSQWSSGNEQYF

V gene: TRBV5-1
clone size: .
CDR3 length: 16
D gene: TRBD2
J gene: TRBJ2-3
CDR3 DNA: TGCGCCAGCAGCAAGACTAGCGGGAAACTCACAGATACGCAGTATTTT
CDR3 protein: CASSKTSGKLTDTQYF

V gene: TRBV19
clone size: .
CDR3 length: 20
D gene: TRBD2
J gene: TRBJ2-2
CDR3 DNA: TGTGCCAGTAGTATTGGAATGTGGGAGCTAGCGGGACCGAACACCGGGGAGCTGTTTTTT
CDR3 protein: CASSIGMWELAGPNTGELFF

V gene: TRBV28
clone size: .
CDR3 length: 16
D gene: .
J gene: TRBJ1-4
CDR3 DNA: TGTGCCAGCAGTTCCCCCGTGACAAAGCTTGGGGAAAAACTGTTTTTT
CDR3 protein: CASSSPVTKLGEKLFF

V gene: TRBV30
clone size: .
CDR3 length: 13
D gene: .
J gene: TRBJ1-1
CDR3 DNA: TGTGCCTGGACGGGACATATGAACACTGAAGCTTTCTTT
CDR3 protein: CAWTGHMNTEAFF

V gene: TRBV5-6
clone size: .
CDR3 length: 15
D gene: TRBD2
J gene: TRBJ2-7
CDR3 DNA: TGTGCCAGCACCTCGCCCGGACTAGCGTCCTACGAGCAGTACTTC
CDR3 protein: CASTSPGLASYEQYF

V gene: TRBV18
clone size: .
CDR3 length: 16
D gene: .
J gene: TRBJ1-5
CDR3 DNA: TGTGCCAGCTCACCATCATCCGGGTTCCTACTTCAGCCCCAGCATTTT
CDR3 protein: CASSPSSGFLLQPQHF

V gene: TRBV9
clone size: once
CDR3 length: 14
D gene: TRBD2
J gene: TRBJ2-7
CDR3 DNA: TGTGCCAGCAGCCCGAGCGGGAGGGCCCACGAGCAGTACTTC
CDR3 protein: CASSPSGRAHEQYF

V gene: TRBV19
clone size: .
CDR3 length: 15
D gene: TRBD1
J gene: TRBJ2-3
CDR3 DNA: TGTGCCAGTAGTATCGGGACAGGGACGACAGATACGCAGTATTTT
CDR3 protein: CASSIGTGTTDTQYF

V gene: TRBV4-3
clone size: .
CDR3 length: 13
D gene: .
J gene: TRBJ1-4
CDR3 DNA: TGCGCCAGCAGCCAAGATATGAATGAAAAACTGTTTTTT
CDR3 protein: CASSQDMNEKLFF

V gene: TRBV6-1
clone size: .
CDR3 length: 15
D gene: TRBD2
J gene: TRBJ2-7
CDR3 DNA: TGTGCCAGCAGTGAAGGCCCGGGGGGACCTTACGAGCAGTACTTC
CDR3 protein: CASSEGPGGPYEQYF

V gene: TRBV7-9
clone size: .
CDR3 length: 15
D gene: .
J gene: TRBJ2-1
CDR3 DNA: TGTGCCAGCAGCCGGGGACTCAGCTCCTACAATGAGCAGTTCTTC
CDR3 protein: CASSRGLSSYNEQFF

V gene: TRBV7-2
clone size: few
CDR3 length: 13
D gene: .
J gene: TRBJ2-3
CDR3 DNA: TGTGCCATCCTAGACCCCTTCGAAGATACGCAGTATTTT
CDR3 protein: CAILDPFEDTQYF

V gene: TRBV15
clone size: .
CDR3 length: 14
D gene: TRBD1
J gene: TRBJ2-3
CDR3 DNA: TGTGCCACCAGCCTCCGACAGGGTCCAGATACGCAGTATTTT
CDR3 protein: CATSLRQGPDTQYF

V gene: TRBV5-1
clone size: .
CDR3 length: 16
D gene: TRBD2
J gene: TRBJ2-2
CDR3 DNA: TGCGCCAGCAGGTATACTAGCGGAACGAACACCGGGGAGCTGTTTTTT
CDR3 protein: CASRYTSGTNTGELFF

V gene: TRBV5-1
clone size: .
CDR3 length: 14
D gene: .
J gene: TRBJ2-2
CDR3 DNA: TGCGCCAGCAGCTTGTTCAGGGTCGGCGGGGAGCTGTTTTTT
CDR3 protein: CASSLFRVGGELFF

V gene: TRBV9
clone size: .
CDR3 length: 19
D gene: TRBD2
J gene: TRBJ2-6
CDR3 DNA: TGTGCCAGCAGCGTAGGCCTAGCGGATTCACACGTCGGGGCCAACGTCCTGACTTTC
CDR3 protein: CASSVGLADSHVGANVLTF

V gene: TRBV25-1
clone size: .
CDR3 length: 13
D gene: .
J gene: TRBJ1-5
CDR3 DNA: TGTGCCAGCAGTTGGACAGAGCAATCCGCCCAGCATTTT
CDR3 protein: CASSWTEQSAQHF

V gene: TRBV7-2
clone size: .
CDR3 length: 15
D gene: TRBD2
J gene: TRBJ2-5
CDR3 DNA: TGTGCCAGCAGCGTCAACCGGCTAGCGGAAGAGACCCAGTACTTC
CDR3 protein: CASSVNRLAEETQYF

V gene: TRBV19
clone size: .
CDR3 length: 13
D gene: TRBD1
J gene: TRBJ2-1
CDR3 DNA: TGTGCCAGTAGTGGGGACAGGGCCAATGAGCAGTTCTTC
CDR3 protein: CASSGDRANEQFF

V gene: TRBV5-4
clone size: few
CDR3 length: 20
D gene: TRBD2
J gene: TRBJ2-1
CDR3 DNA: TGTGCCAGCAGCCCACCTCAGGGACTAGCGGGGAGGGTTTACTACAATGAGCAGTTCTTC
CDR3 protein: CASSPPQGLAGRVYYNEQFF

V gene: TRBV7-2
clone size: .
CDR3 length: 14
D gene: TRBD1
J gene: TRBJ2-7
CDR3 DNA: TGTGCCAGCAGCTTAGGGGGACAGGCTTACGAGCAGTACTTC
CDR3 protein: CASSLGGQAYEQYF

V gene: TRBV7-9
clone size: .
CDR3 length: 15
D gene: TRBD2
J gene: TRBJ2-1
CDR3 DNA: TGTGCCAGCAGCCCTAGGACTAGCGCCAACAATGAGCAGTTCTTC
CDR3 protein: CASSPRTSANNEQFF

V gene: TRBV7-3
clone size: few
CDR3 length: 15
D gene: .
J gene: TRBJ2-1
CDR3 DNA: TGTGCCAGCAGCTTTCCGGGAGTGAGGCCGGGTGAGCAGTTCTTC
CDR3 protein: CASSFPGVRPGEQFF

V gene: TRBV11-2
clone size: few
CDR3 length: 13
D gene: .
J gene: TRBJ2-7
CDR3 DNA: TGTGCCAGCAGCACGGGACTGACCTACGAGCAGTACTTC
CDR3 protein: CASSTGLTYEQYF

V gene: TRBV27
clone size: few
CDR3 length: 14
D gene: .
J gene: TRBJ2-2
CDR3 DNA: TGTGCCAGCAGCTGGGTTCCGGGAGTCGGGGAGCTGTTTTTT
CDR3 protein: CASSWVPGVGELFF

V gene: TRBV7-9
clone size: few
CDR3 length: 13
D gene: TRBD2
J gene: TRBJ2-7
CDR3 DNA: TGTGCCAGCACTCTGGGGGGGTGGGGCGAGCAGTACTTC
CDR3 protein: CASTLGGWGEQYF

V gene: TRBV19
clone size: few
CDR3 length: 13
D gene: TRBD1
J gene: TRBJ1-1
CDR3 DNA: TGTGCCAGTAGCCAGACAGGGGACACTGAAGCTTTCTTT
CDR3 protein: CASSQTGDTEAFF

V gene: TRBV27
clone size: .
CDR3 length: 14
D gene: .
J gene: TRBJ2-4
CDR3 DNA: TGTGCCAGCAGTGTGGGCGTAGCCAAAAACATTCAGTACTTC
CDR3 protein: CASSVGVAKNIQYF

V gene: TRBV11-2
clone size: .
CDR3 length: 17
D gene: TRBD2
J gene: TRBJ2-5
CDR3 DNA: TGTGCCAGCAGGCCCATACTCGGACTAGTGGTTGGCGAGACCCAGTACTTC
CDR3 protein: CASRPILGLVVGETQYF

V gene: TRBV4-3
clone size: few
CDR3 length: 16
D gene: TRBD1
J gene: TRBJ1-2
CDR3 DNA: TGCGCCAGCAGCCAAGGACAGGGTCGCGCTAACTATGGCTACACCTTC
CDR3 protein: CASSQGQGRANYGYTF

V gene: TRBV19
clone size: .
CDR3 length: 13
D gene: .
J gene: TRBJ2-6
CDR3 DNA: TGTGCCCGCTTACTTTACGGGGCCAACGTCCTGACTTTC
CDR3 protein: CARLLYGANVLTF

V gene: TRBV4-1
clone size: once
CDR3 length: 15
D gene: .
J gene: TRBJ2-7
CDR3 DNA: TGCGCCAGCAGCCCTGGAGGGGGCCAGGGGTACGAGCAGTACTTC
CDR3 protein: CASSPGGGQGYEQYF

V gene: TRBV2
clone size: .
CDR3 length: 10
D gene: .
J gene: TRBJ2-7
CDR3 DNA: TGTGCCATTGGCCGCTACGAGCAGTACTTC
CDR3 protein: CAIGRYEQYF

V gene: TRBV19
clone size: .
CDR3 length: 13
D gene: .
J gene: TRBJ2-3
CDR3 DNA: TGTGCCAGTAGCGTAGGGGGCACAGATACGCAGTATTTT
CDR3 protein: CASSVGGTDTQYF

V gene: TRBV2
clone size: .
CDR3 length: 13
D gene: .
J gene: TRBJ2-5
CDR3 DNA: TGTGCCAGCAACGACAGAACCGAAGAGACCCAGTACTTC
CDR3 protein: CASNDRTEETQYF

V gene: TRBV9
clone size: .
CDR3 length: 17
D gene: .
J gene: TRBJ1-1
CDR3 DNA: TGTGCCAGCAGCGGGACCACACCACAGGAGATGAACACTGAAGCTTTCTTT
CDR3 protein: CASSGTTPQEMNTEAFF

V gene: TRBV5-1
clone size: .
CDR3 length: 14
D gene: .
J gene: TRBJ1-1
CDR3 DNA: TGCGCCAGCAGCGCCACAGGAGAGAACACTGAAGCTTTCTTT
CDR3 protein: CASSATGENTEAFF